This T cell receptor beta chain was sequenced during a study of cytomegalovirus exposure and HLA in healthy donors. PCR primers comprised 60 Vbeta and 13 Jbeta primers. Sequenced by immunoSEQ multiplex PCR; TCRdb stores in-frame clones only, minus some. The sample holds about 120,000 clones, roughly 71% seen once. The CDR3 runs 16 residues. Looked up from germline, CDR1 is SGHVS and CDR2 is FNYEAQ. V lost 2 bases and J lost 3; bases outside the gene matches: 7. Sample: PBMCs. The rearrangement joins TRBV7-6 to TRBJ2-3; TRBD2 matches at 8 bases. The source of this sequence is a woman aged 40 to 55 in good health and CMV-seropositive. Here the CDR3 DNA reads TGTGCCAGCAGCTTATCGCGGGGGGTAAGGACAGATACGCAGTATTTT. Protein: CASSLSRGVRTDTQYF.